The 32 T cell receptor beta chains in this list originate from one sample, sequenced in a study of blood T cell repertoires in COVID-19. The repertoire was sequenced with immunoSEQ multiplex PCR; TCRdb's copy has only in-frame clones and lacks some. The sample records around 260,000 clones, around nine tenths being singletons. Sample: peripheral blood. Every receptor here comes from a man aged 40-55 years who had recovered from COVID-19.

This clone was recorded a few times. This chain uses TRBV27 with TRBJ1-1; D uncertain. The germline V and J ends were trimmed by 7 bases and 2 bases, with 5 bases remaining between them. Germline assignment: CDR1 MNHEY and CDR2 SMNVEV (reference sequence). The CDR3 is 11 amino acids. This CDR3 reads CASMTNTEAFF. The CDR3 DNA sequence: TGTGCCAGCATGACTAACACTGAAGCTTTCTTT.

CDR3 sequence (DNA): TGTGCCAGCAGTGATTTTTCGGACAAGAAGTACGAGCAGTACTTC. Protein product: CASSDFSDKKYEQYF. This chain joins TRBV2 and TRBJ2-7; D might be TRBD1 (5 bases). V was shortened by 3 bases and J by 4 bases, with 16 bases between the two germline ends. The CDR3 length is 15 residues. CDR1 and CDR2 (germline): SNHLY, FYNNEI. The full variable domain, rest sourced from reference TRBV2 and TRBJ2-7, is EPEVTQTPSHQVTQMGQEVILRCVPISNHLYFYWYRQILGQKVEFLVSFYNNEISEKSEIFDDQFSVERPDGSNFTLKIRSTKLEDSAMYFCASSDFSDKKYEQYFGPGTRLTVT.

V gene TRBV29-1 combines with J gene TRBJ2-1; a weak D match, TRBD2 (5 bases). CDR1 is SQVTM and CDR2 is ANQGSEA in the germline V gene. There are 14 residues in the CDR3. V was cut by 6 bases and J by 6 bases, with 18 bases left in between. CDR3 loop: CSVVSVGVANEQFF. CDR3 nucleotides: TGCAGCGTGGTTAGCGTGGGAGTGGCCAATGAGCAGTTCTTC.

The chain combines TRBV4-1 with TRBJ1-6, with D possibly TRBD1 on 6 matching bases. Germline V gene lookup returns CDR1 MGHRA and CDR2 YSYEKL. V gave up 4 bases and J gave up 2 bases, with 27 bases separating them. This CDR3 is built from 21 residues. The CDR3 nucleotides are TGCGCCAGCAGCCGAGCGGATACCAGGGGTTTCAGTAGCCCCTATAATTCACCCCTCCACTTT. The encoded protein is CASSRADTRGFSSPYNSPLHF.

The chain carries TRBV9 and TRBJ1-1; no definite D call. CDR1 is SGDLS, CDR2 YYNGEE, per germline. V was trimmed by 2 bases and J by 1 base, leaving 12 bases between them. This CDR3 contains 15 residues. The CDR3 bases are TGTGCCAGCAGCGTCGGAGGCCGAAGGAACACTGAAGCTTTCTTT. This gives the protein CASSVGGRRNTEAFF.

The rearrangement links TRBV7-9 to TRBJ2-5; tentative D call: TRBD2 (6 bases). Trimming removed 1 base at V and 12 bases at J, with 12 bases between. This CDR3 contains 12 residues. CDR1 and CDR2 from the germline V gene are SEHNR and FQNEAQ (reference sequence). CDR3 in amino acids: CASSLGLGLKYF. In nucleotides, the CDR3 is TGTGCCAGCAGCTTAGGACTCGGACTAAAGTACTTC.

The V call is TRBV9, the J call TRBJ2-7; D uncertain. CDR1 is SGDLS, CDR2 YYNGEE, per germline. The V gene lost 0 bases and the J gene lost 5 bases, with 18 bases spanning the gap. CDR3 size: 16 residues. In DNA, the CDR3 is TGTGCCAGCAGCGTAGGGAGCGTGGCCGGTGCCCACGAGCAGTACTTC. Translation gives CASSVGSVAGAHEQYF.

This clone was counted a few times. The V gene is TRBV12-1, the J gene TRBJ1-6. TRBV12-1 is a listed pseudogene. CDR3 length: 13 residues. The CDR3 coding sequence is TGTGCCAGCAGCTTAGCCTACTGCTCACCCCTCCACTTT. It yields the protein CASSLAYCSPLHF.

The chain combines TRBV10-3 with TRBJ2-4; 7 nucleotides line up with TRBD2. This CDR3 is built from 17 residues. Losses at the gene ends were 0 bases for V and 0 bases for J; bases not matched to a gene: 5. Germline V gene lookup returns CDR1 ENHRY and CDR2 SYGVKD. The CDR3 DNA follows: TGTGCCATCAGTGAGTCTGGGAGGGGTCTAGCCAAAAACATTCAGTACTTC. It translates to CAISESGRGLAKNIQYF.

The rearrangement links TRBV7-8 to TRBJ1-6; 8 bases line up with TRBD1. V shed 4 bases and J 6 bases; nucleotides not matched to a gene: 20. Germline values: CDR1 SGHVS, CDR2 FQNEAQ. The CDR3 totals 20 residues. The CDR3 sequence is CASSSSGTGPPGGSNSPLHF. The CDR3 coding sequence is TGTGCCAGCAGCTCATCCGGGACAGGCCCCCCGGGGGGCAGTAATTCACCCCTCCACTTT.

V and J are TRBV4-3 and TRBJ2-3; 8 bases line up with TRBD2. This CDR3 contains 13 residues. CDR1 LGHNA and CDR2 YSLEER come from the germline V gene. The J segment lost 7 bases and the V segment lost 3 bases, leaving 3 bases of the junction unmatched. As DNA, the CDR3 is TGCGCCAGCAGCCAGGGACTAGGCAATACGCAGTATTTT. This translates into CASSQGLGNTQYF.

The chain couples TRBV6-5 to TRBJ2-7; a weak D match, TRBD2 (6 bases). Germline V gene lookup returns CDR1 MNHEY and CDR2 SVGAGI. Trimming took off 6 bases at V and 2 bases at J, with 11 bases between the two ends. The length of the CDR3 is 13 residues. DNA for the CDR3: TGTGCCAGCAGCCGGGGGACTGCCTACGAGCAGTACTTC. As protein: CASSRGTAYEQYF.

This sequence joins TRBV19 and TRBJ2-7, with D perhaps matching TRBD1 (6 bases). Germline CDR1 is LNHDA and CDR2 is SQIVND (reference sequence). Trimming cost V 6 bases and J 4 bases, with 19 bases left between them. This CDR3 is built from 15 residues. CDR3 coding DNA: TGTGCCAGTAGCATTCGACAGGTAACTACGTACGAGCAGTACTTC. This encodes CASSIRQVTTYEQYF. The full variable domain, with the rest looked up from reference TRBV19 and TRBJ2-7, is DGGITQSPKYLFRKEGQNVTLSCEQNLNHDAMYWYRQDPGQGLRLIYYSQIVNDFQKGDIAEGYSVSREKKESFPLTVTSAQKNPTAFYLCASSIRQVTTYEQYFGPGTRLTVT.

V and J are TRBV7-9 and TRBJ1-2; D is ambiguous. The germline V gene has CDR1 SEHNR and CDR2 FQNEAQ (reference sequence). The CDR3 contains 15 residues. Trimming took 1 base from V and 3 from J, leaving 12 bases between them. The CDR3 DNA reads as TGTGCCAGCAGCTTAGAGTTTACCGAGTACTATGGCTACACCTTC. Translation: CASSLEFTEYYGYTF. Supplemented by reference TRBV7-9 and TRBJ1-2, the full variable domain reads DTGVSQNPRHKITKRGQNVTFRCDPISEHNRLYWYRQTLGQGPEFLTYFQNEAQLEKSRLLSDRFSAERPKGSFSTLEIQRTEQGDSAMYLCASSLEFTEYYGYTFGSGTRLTVV.

This chain links TRBV5-4 with TRBJ1-1; D perhaps matches TRBD1 (6 bases). CDR3 length: 15 residues. Trimming removed 4 bases at V and 4 bases at J, with 17 bases between. Germline V gene sequence: CDR1 SGHNT, CDR2 YYREEE (reference sequence). The CDR3 spells CASSPPTGSATEAFF. The CDR3 DNA sequence: TGTGCCAGCAGCCCGCCGACAGGTTCTGCCACTGAAGCTTTCTTT.

CDR3 nucleotides: TGCGCCAGCAGCCAAGGGATAGGGGCTGGGGCCAACGTCCTGACTTTC. Its translation is CASSQGIGAGANVLTF. The chain is built from TRBV4-3 and TRBJ2-6; weak D call: TRBD1 (5 bases). The ends were cut back, 1 base at V and 2 bases at J, with 9 bases in the middle. Germline assignment: CDR1 LGHNA and CDR2 YSLEER. The CDR3 has 16 residues.

This clone was found a few times. The chain is built from TRBV5-1 and TRBJ2-3, with TRBD1 as a possible D gene (6 bases). CDR1 and CDR2 from the germline V gene are SGHRS and YFSETQ. The CDR3 has 14 amino acids. V was pared by 3 bases and J by 4 bases, with 12 bases between. As DNA, the CDR3 is TGCGCCAGCAGCTCCATTGAGGGGGCAGATACGCAGTATTTT. Protein sequence: CASSSIEGADTQYF.

The chain carries TRBV19 and TRBJ2-7, with TRBD2 as a possible D gene (6 bases). Trimming shortened V by 5 bases and J by 0 bases, and 14 bases separated the two germline ends. Germline values: CDR1 LNHDA, CDR2 SQIVND (reference sequence). CDR3 length: 15 amino acids. The CDR3 sequence is CASSWAGSSSYEQYF. The CDR3, as DNA: TGTGCCAGTAGTTGGGCGGGGAGTTCCTCCTACGAGCAGTACTTC.

This clone was counted a single time. CDR3 DNA: TGTGCCTGGAGTTTTGACAACTCCTACGAGCAGTACTTC. As protein: CAWSFDNSYEQYF. The chain is built from TRBV30 and TRBJ2-7; D remains ambiguous. Trimming stripped 2 bases from V and 0 bases from J, with 8 bases between. CDR1 GTSNPN and CDR2 SVGIG come from the germline V gene (reference sequence). The CDR3 length is 13 residues.

This chain uses TRBV5-4 with TRBJ2-7, with 10 bases fitting TRBD1. V lost 2 bases to trimming and J lost 4 bases; unmatched junction nucleotides: 12. The CDR3 runs to 17 residues. Germline V gives CDR1 SGHNT, CDR2 YYREEE (reference sequence). The CDR3 here is CASSLRGRTGGRYEQYF. The DNA for the CDR3 is TGTGCCAGCAGCTTACGGGGAAGGACAGGGGGAAGGTACGAGCAGTACTTC.

The V and J genes are TRBV18 and TRBJ1-5; D unclear. The CDR3 spans 14 residues. Germline CDR1 and CDR2: KGHSH and LQKENI. Trimming took off 2 bases at V and 2 bases at J, with 7 bases between the two ends. The CDR3 coding sequence is TGTGCCAGCTCACCATACGGGGGCAATCAGCCCCAGCATTTT. Translated, it gives CASSPYGGNQPQHF.

This clone occurred once. This chain connects TRBV19 to TRBJ2-1; 12 bases are shared with TRBD2. The J segment lost 5 bases and the V segment lost 3 bases, leaving 5 bases of the junction unmatched. Germline CDR1 LNHDA, CDR2 SQIVND (reference sequence). This CDR3 has 16 amino acids. CDR3 protein: CASSMLAGGENNEQFF. The CDR3 DNA sequence: TGTGCCAGTAGTATGCTAGCGGGGGGGGAGAACAATGAGCAGTTCTTC.

The genes are TRBV3-1 (or the pseudogene TRBV3-2) and TRBJ2-7; 10 positions agree with TRBD1. Per germline, CDR1 LGHDT and CDR2 YNNKEL (reference sequence). The V and J ends lost 6 bases and 7 bases, in that order; junction bases with no gene match: 9. This CDR3 region has 14 residues. The CDR3, as DNA: TGTGCCAGCAGAAACGACAGGGGGCCCGGGGAGCAGTACTTC. Its translation is CASRNDRGPGEQYF.

V is TRBV10-2 and J is TRBJ2-4; 7 nucleotides align to TRBD2. Germline CDR1 WSHSY, CDR2 SAAADI. This CDR3 is 18 amino acids long. V shed 3 bases, J shed 4 bases, and the junction held 15 bases outside the gene matches. The CDR3 region is CASSDRGETGLVKNIQYF. In nucleotides, the CDR3 is TGCGCCAGCAGTGATCGGGGGGAGACGGGACTTGTAAAAAACATTCAGTACTTC.

This chain uses TRBV20-1 with TRBJ2-5, with TRBD2 as a possible D gene (6 bases). Germline CDR1 and CDR2: DFQATT and SNEGSKA (reference sequence). The CDR3 loop spans 11 amino acids. V lost 6 bases and J lost 4, with 9 bases in between. CDR3 sequence: CSASSVETQYF. The CDR3 nucleotides read TGCAGTGCGTCTAGCGTAGAGACCCAGTACTTC.

The chain carries TRBV5-6 and TRBJ2-3; 7 bases match TRBD2. Per the germline V gene, CDR1 is SGHDT and CDR2 is YYEEEE. The CDR3 contains 15 residues. The V segment lost 5 bases and the J segment 3 bases; nucleotides outside the gene matches: 9. The chain's CDR3 is CASRETGGPTDTQYF. Written as DNA, the CDR3 is TGTGCCAGCAGGGAAACGGGAGGTCCAACAGATACGCAGTATTTT.

This chain links TRBV11-2 with TRBJ2-1; no definite D call. Trimming removed 1 base at V and 4 bases at J, with 8 bases between. Germline assignment: CDR1 SGHAT and CDR2 FQNNGV. This CDR3 region has 14 residues. CDR3 residues: CASSLGGGYNEQFF. The CDR3 DNA sequence: TGTGCCAGCAGCTTAGGCGGTGGTTACAATGAGCAGTTCTTC.

The V gene is TRBV19, the J gene TRBJ2-3, with D tentatively TRBD1 (5 bases). The CDR3 runs to 13 residues. Germline V CDR1 and CDR2: LNHDA, SQIVND (reference sequence). V lost 7 bases to trimming and J lost 0 bases, with 8 bases between them. For the CDR3, the DNA is TGTGCCAGTAAGTCAGGGAGCACAGATACGCAGTATTTT. Encoded protein: CASKSGSTDTQYF.

This clone was seen more than once but under ten times. This CDR3 reads CASSLRLAGATTDTQYF. The DNA for the CDR3 is TGCGCCAGCAGCTTGAGGCTAGCGGGAGCCACCACAGATACGCAGTATTTT. V and J are TRBV5-1 and TRBJ2-3, with 10 positions matching TRBD2. This CDR3 contains 17 residues. CDR1 SGHRS and CDR2 YFSETQ come from the germline V gene. V trimming: 1 base; J trimming: 2 bases; junction bases outside the gene matches: 7.

The chain has TRBV29-1 and TRBJ1-5, with 9 bases fitting TRBD1. The CDR3 runs to 15 residues. V lost 5 bases and J lost 2; bases outside the gene matches: 7. The germline CDR1 and CDR2 sequences are SQVTM and ANQGSEA. The CDR3 nucleotides read TGCAGCGTTTCGACAGGGGGTGCTGGCAATCAGCCCCAGCATTTT. Translated: CSVSTGGAGNQPQHF.

The V gene is TRBV15, the J gene TRBJ2-7, with 7 bases fitting TRBD2. The CDR3 totals 14 residues. The germline CDR1 and CDR2 sequences are LNHNV and YYDKDF (reference sequence). Trimming took 0 bases from V and 3 from J; bases not matched to a gene: 2. The CDR3 is CATSRDGGDYEQYF. The CDR3 nucleotides read TGTGCCACCAGCAGAGATGGGGGGGACTACGAGCAGTACTTC.

CDR3 region: CASSLDYGTHYEQYF. The CDR3 bases are TGTGCCAGCAGCTTAGATTACGGGACACACTACGAGCAGTACTTC. This chain links TRBV11-2 with TRBJ2-7, with a weak D call TRBD1 (6 bases). The V gene lost 0 bases and the J gene lost 3 bases, with 12 bases spanning the gap. This CDR3 region has 15 residues. The V gene's germline CDR1 is SGHAT and CDR2 FQNNGV.